The 24 T cell receptor beta chains given below trace back to one sample, sequenced in a study of blood T cell repertoires in COVID-19. Clones were sequenced by immunoSEQ multiplex PCR, and TCRdb holds only the in-frame ones, with some missing. The sample yields some 350,000 clones, about 87% seen once. The specimen sequenced was peripheral blood. Every receptor here comes from a human donor in a cohort sampled during active COVID-19.

The chain links TRBV30 to TRBJ1-1, with 8 bases that match TRBD1. The J segment lost 5 bases and the V segment lost 6 bases, leaving 8 bases of the junction unmatched. The CDR3 consists of 13 residues. Looked up from germline, CDR1 is GTSNPN and CDR2 is SVGIG (reference sequence). This CDR3 reads CACTTGVGTEAFF. The CDR3 nucleotides read TGTGCCTGCACGACAGGGGTAGGTACTGAAGCTTTCTTT.

The chain joins TRBV14 to TRBJ1-4; D is ambiguous. V was shortened by 4 bases and J by 2 bases, with 8 bases between the two germline ends. CDR1 SGHDN and CDR2 FVKESK come from the germline V gene. This CDR3 is 14 amino acids long. The DNA of the CDR3 is TGTGCCAGCAGCCCGCGACTGACTAATGAAAAACTGTTTTTT. This translates into CASSPRLTNEKLFF.

The V and J genes are TRBV27 and TRBJ1-5, with D unclear. Trimming removed 9 bases from V and 9 bases from J, with 6 bases in between. This CDR3 has 9 residues. Germline V gives CDR1 MNHEY, CDR2 SMNVEV (reference sequence). The CDR3 nucleotides are TGTGCCAGGGTCGGGCCCCAGCATTTT. This gives the protein CARVGPQHF.

This sequence joins TRBV7-9 and TRBJ2-1, with 14 nucleotides matching TRBD2. The germline V gene encodes CDR1 SEHNR and CDR2 FQNEAQ (reference sequence). The CDR3 is 19 residues long. V lost 5 bases to trimming and J lost 0 bases; unmatched junction nucleotides: 9. CDR3 nucleotides: TGTGCCAGCAGCCTCCGGACTAGCGGGAGGCTCCTCTCCTACAATGAGCAGTTCTTC. Encoded protein: CASSLRTSGRLLSYNEQFF.

This chain links TRBV7-2 with TRBJ1-3; no reliable D call. The length of the CDR3 is 15 residues. V lost 3 bases and J lost 0, with 9 bases in between. Germline V CDR1 and CDR2: SGHTA, FQGNSA. The CDR3: CASSFGRTSGNTIYF. The CDR3 DNA follows: TGTGCCAGCAGCTTCGGGAGAACCTCTGGAAACACCATATATTTT. Complete variable domain (other parts from reference TRBV7-2 and TRBJ1-3): GAGVSQSPSNKVTEKGKDVELRCDPISGHTALYWYRQSLGQGLEFLIYFQGNSAPDKSGLPSDRFSAERTGGSVSTLTIQRTQQEDSAVYLCASSFGRTSGNTIYFGEGSWLTVV.

The V call is TRBV7-2, the J call TRBJ1-5; D gene ambiguous. From germline, CDR1 is SGHTA and CDR2 FQGNSA. The CDR3 covers 13 residues. V dropped 2 bases and J dropped 1 base, with 3 bases sitting between them. CDR3 region: CASSLTSNQPQHF. The CDR3 DNA reads as TGTGCCAGCAGCTTAACAAGCAATCAGCCCCAGCATTTT.

DNA for the CDR3: TGTGCCAGCAGCCTCTCCGGTGACACAGATACGCAGTATTTT. As protein: CASSLSGDTDTQYF. The chain couples TRBV7-3 to TRBJ2-3; D not certain. This CDR3 is built from 14 residues. V was pared by 5 bases and J by 2 bases, with 11 bases between. CDR1 and CDR2 (germline): SGHTA, FQGTGA.

The chain carries TRBV19 and TRBJ2-7; 9 bases are shared with TRBD1. The germline V gene encodes CDR1 LNHDA and CDR2 SQIVND (reference sequence). Trimming cost V 5 bases and J 2 bases; bases outside gene matches: 10. The CDR3 runs 16 residues. CDR3 sequence: CASSFTPGQGAYEQYF. The CDR3 DNA sequence: TGTGCCAGTAGTTTCACACCGGGACAGGGAGCCTACGAGCAGTACTTC. The full variable domain, completed using reference TRBV19 and TRBJ2-7, is DGGITQSPKYLFRKEGQNVTLSCEQNLNHDAMYWYRQDPGQGLRLIYYSQIVNDFQKGDIAEGYSVSREKKESFPLTVTSAQKNPTAFYLCASSFTPGQGAYEQYFGPGTRLTVT.

This chain connects TRBV27 to TRBJ2-3; 9 bases match TRBD1. The CDR3 extends over 17 amino acids. The V segment lost 3 bases and the J segment 5 bases; nucleotides outside the gene matches: 12. The germline V gene has CDR1 MNHEY and CDR2 SMNVEV (reference sequence). In nucleotides, the CDR3 is TGTGCCAGCAGTTTGATACAGGGGGCTGGGAAGGAAGATACGCAGTATTTT. Translating it yields CASSLIQGAGKEDTQYF.

The rearrangement links TRBV28 to TRBJ2-3; 12 bases are shared with TRBD2. The germline gives CDR1 MDHEN, CDR2 SYDVKM. Trimming cost V 6 bases and J 5 bases; bases outside gene matches: 6. The CDR3 has 15 residues. This chain's CDR3 is CASSDLAGGLDTQYF. In nucleotides, the CDR3 is TGTGCCAGCAGCGATCTAGCGGGAGGGTTAGATACGCAGTATTTT.

This clone was found a few times. The chain couples TRBV4-1 to TRBJ2-7; 10 positions agree with TRBD2. V was pared by 1 base and J by 5 bases, with 5 bases of the junction left unmatched. CDR3 length: 15 residues. The germline V gene encodes CDR1 MGHRA and CDR2 YSYEKL. The CDR3 is CASSQAIAGGHEQYF. In nucleotides, the CDR3 is TGCGCCAGCAGCCAAGCTATAGCGGGAGGTCACGAGCAGTACTTC.

The table lists this clone with a count of one. This sequence joins TRBV28 and TRBJ1-4; D ambiguous. The CDR3 contains 15 residues. The V and J ends lost 1 base and 6 bases respectively, with 12 bases between them. Germline lookup yields CDR1 MDHEN and CDR2 SYDVKM. CDR3 loop: CASSLSFDRDEKLFF. CDR3 nucleotide sequence: TGTGCCAGCAGTTTATCGTTCGACCGGGATGAAAAACTGTTTTTT.

The chain employs TRBV19 and TRBJ2-7, with TRBD2 matching 10 bases. The CDR3 extends over 17 amino acids. The V gene end was trimmed by 7 bases and the J gene end by 2 bases; junction bases not matched to a gene: 14. The germline V gene encodes CDR1 LNHDA and CDR2 SQIVND (reference sequence). The CDR3 loop reads CASTPAGGPREAYEQYF. As DNA, the CDR3 is TGTGCCAGTACACCAGCGGGAGGGCCCAGGGAAGCCTACGAGCAGTACTTC.

DNA for the CDR3: TGTGCCAGCAGCCCACCGCAGGGATCCAACTATGGCTACACCTTC. Protein: CASSPPQGSNYGYTF. J is TRBJ1-2 and V is TRBV7-3, with a weak D call TRBD1 (5 bases). This CDR3 comprises 15 residues. The V end lost 5 bases, the J end lost 2 bases, and 15 bases lay between the germline ends. Germline assignment: CDR1 SGHTA and CDR2 FQGTGA.

The rearrangement joins TRBV5-4 to TRBJ1-1, with D perhaps TRBD1 (5 bases). This CDR3 comprises 14 residues. Germline CDR1 is SGHNT and CDR2 is YYREEE (reference sequence). The V gene lost 3 bases and the J gene lost 0 bases, with 9 bases spanning the gap. The CDR3 here is CASSSQGLNTEAFF. CDR3 in DNA: TGTGCCAGCAGCTCGCAGGGCCTGAACACTGAAGCTTTCTTT.

The chain recombines TRBV6-5 with TRBJ1-1; tentative D call: TRBD1 (5 bases). Per the germline V gene, CDR1 is MNHEY and CDR2 is SVGAGI. The CDR3 is 14 amino acids. Between the trimmed V and J ends, which lost 9 bases and 6 bases, there was a span of 20 bases. The CDR3 loop is CASFPVGLGPEAFF. The CDR3 DNA sequence: TGTGCCAGTTTTCCGGTGGGGCTTGGGCCTGAAGCTTTCTTT.

The rearrangement uses TRBV10-3 and TRBJ1-2; possibly TRBD1 for D (5 bases). The CDR3 has 14 residues. Germline lookup yields CDR1 ENHRY and CDR2 SYGVKD. V shed 0 bases and J shed 5 bases, with 10 bases lying between them. Here the CDR3 DNA reads TGTGCCATCAGTGAGTCTCAGGGTTTGTATGGCTACACCTTC. This codes for CAISESQGLYGYTF.

The V gene is TRBV5-1, the J gene TRBJ2-3, with a weak D call TRBD2 (5 bases). Trimming left V 0 bases short and J 0 bases short, with 11 bases between. The germline V gene encodes CDR1 SGHRS and CDR2 YFSETQ. This CDR3 comprises 16 residues. This CDR3 is CASSLEGRTSTDTQYF. The DNA of the CDR3 is TGCGCCAGCAGCTTGGAGGGCAGGACTAGCACAGATACGCAGTATTTT.

V and J are TRBV30 and TRBJ2-2; possible D gene TRBD2, 5 bases. Germline values: CDR1 GTSNPN, CDR2 SVGIG (reference sequence). The V end lost 1 base, the J end lost 5 bases, and 14 bases lay between the germline ends. The CDR3 loop spans 15 amino acids. This chain's CDR3 is CAWSEGAADTGELFF. The CDR3 nucleotides are TGTGCCTGGAGTGAAGGAGCGGCGGATACCGGGGAGCTGTTTTTT.

The chain carries TRBV11-2 and TRBJ2-5; the match to TRBD1 covers 11 bases. This CDR3 has 18 amino acids. Germline CDR1 SGHAT, CDR2 FQNNGV. Trimming cost V 4 bases and J 4 bases; bases outside gene matches: 14. This CDR3 reads CASSSQTVDRGRLETQYF. The CDR3 DNA reads TGTGCCAGCAGCTCTCAAACAGTGGACAGGGGGCGTTTAGAGACCCAGTACTTC. Variable domain in full (rest from reference TRBV11-2 and TRBJ2-5): EAGVAQSPRYKIIEKRQSVAFWCNPISGHATLYWYQQILGQGPKLLIQFQNNGVVDDSQLPKDRFSAERLKGVDSTLKIQPAKLEDSAVYLCASSSQTVDRGRLETQYFGPGTRLLVL.

The chain carries TRBV6-1 and TRBJ2-3; the D gene is possibly TRBD2 (5 bases). The CDR3 is 16 residues long. With 0 bases removed from V and 6 bases from J, the gap between germline ends came to 16 bases. Germline V gene sequence: CDR1 MNHNS, CDR2 SASEGT. DNA for the CDR3: TGTGCCAGCAGTGAAGCGATTCTGGAGGTGAAGGATACGCAGTATTTT. Translated, it gives CASSEAILEVKDTQYF.

For the CDR3, the DNA is TGTGCCAGCAGCTTAGCCCGTTTCGGACAGGGGAGTGATACGCAGTATTTT. This gives the protein CASSLARFGQGSDTQYF. The chain has TRBV7-8 and TRBJ2-3, with TRBD1 matching over 9 bases. In germline, CDR1 is SGHVS, CDR2 FQNEAQ. CDR3 length: 17 amino acids. J was trimmed by 6 bases and V by 0 bases; bases with no gene match: 10. The full variable domain, in which reference TRBV7-8 and TRBJ2-3 provide the parts outside the CDR3, is GAGVSQSPRYKVAKRGQDVALRCDPISGHVSLFWYQQALGQGPEFLTYFQNEAQLDKSGLPSDRFFAERPEGSVSTLKIQRTQQEDSAVYLCASSLARFGQGSDTQYFGPGTRLTVL.

The V and J genes are TRBV27 and TRBJ2-7; perhaps TRBD1 as D (5 bases). V lost 5 bases and J lost 2, with 16 bases in between. This CDR3 comprises 15 residues. Germline lookup yields CDR1 MNHEY and CDR2 SMNVEV (reference sequence). CDR3 in DNA: TGTGCCAGCAGTCCCTCGACAGCTGCCACCTACGAGCAGTACTTC. Translating gives CASSPSTAATYEQYF.

Sample share makes this clone medium-sized. This rearrangement joins TRBV25-1 to TRBJ2-2; unclear D gene. In germline, CDR1 is MGHDK, CDR2 SYGVNS. The CDR3 consists of 13 residues. V lost 3 bases and J 7 bases, leaving 9 bases between the germline ends. The DNA for the CDR3 is TGTGCCAGCAGTGACGCGGCAATCGGGGAGCTGTTTTTT. Its protein is CASSDAAIGELFF.